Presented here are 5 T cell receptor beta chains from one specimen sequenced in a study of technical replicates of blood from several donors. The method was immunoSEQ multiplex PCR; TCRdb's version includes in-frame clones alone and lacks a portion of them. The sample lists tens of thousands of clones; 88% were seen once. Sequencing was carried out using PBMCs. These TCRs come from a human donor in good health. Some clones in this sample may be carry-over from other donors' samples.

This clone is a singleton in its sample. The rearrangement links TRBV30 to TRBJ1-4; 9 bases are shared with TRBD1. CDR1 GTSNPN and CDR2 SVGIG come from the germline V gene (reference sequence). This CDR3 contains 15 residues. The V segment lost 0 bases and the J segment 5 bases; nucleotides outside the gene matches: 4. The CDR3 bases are TGTGCCTGGAGTGTTACTGGGACAGGGAATGAAAAACTGTTTTTT. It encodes CAWSVTGTGNEKLFF.

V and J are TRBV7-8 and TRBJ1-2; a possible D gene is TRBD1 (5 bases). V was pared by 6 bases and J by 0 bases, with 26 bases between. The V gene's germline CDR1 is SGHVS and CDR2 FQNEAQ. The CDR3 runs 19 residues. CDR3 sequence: CASSPRGLRFPLSNYGYTF. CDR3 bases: TGTGCCAGCAGTCCTCGGGGACTCAGGTTTCCTCTGTCTAACTATGGCTACACCTTC.

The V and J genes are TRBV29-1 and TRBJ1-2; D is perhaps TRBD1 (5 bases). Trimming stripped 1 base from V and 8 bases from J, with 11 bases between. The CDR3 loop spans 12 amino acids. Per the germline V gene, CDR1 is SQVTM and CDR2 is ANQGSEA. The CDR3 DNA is TGCAGCGTTGAAGTGGCAGGGAAGGGCTACACCTTC. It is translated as CSVEVAGKGYTF.

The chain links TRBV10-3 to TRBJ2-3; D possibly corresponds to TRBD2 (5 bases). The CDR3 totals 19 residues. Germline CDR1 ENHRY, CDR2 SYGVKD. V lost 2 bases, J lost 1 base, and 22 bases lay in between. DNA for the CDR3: TGTGCCATCAGTGAGGGCCACGGGAACCCTTTCCCCCGCACAGATACGCAGTATTTT. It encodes CAISEGHGNPFPRTDTQYF.

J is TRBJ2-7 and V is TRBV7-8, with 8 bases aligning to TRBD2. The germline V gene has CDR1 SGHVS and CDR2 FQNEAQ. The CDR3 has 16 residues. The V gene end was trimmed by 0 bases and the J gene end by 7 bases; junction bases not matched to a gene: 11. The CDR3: CASSLALTSGGREQYF. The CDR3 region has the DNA TGTGCCAGCAGCTTAGCGCTCACTAGCGGAGGGAGGGAGCAGTACTTC.